This T cell receptor (beta chain) is drawn from a study of blood T cell repertoires in COVID-19. Study as a whole: Spain, Italy and the United States supplied samples that represented acute and convalescent COVID-19. T cells, B-cell-depleted T cells, or PBMCs supplied cDNA or gDNA.

Study processing details: Amplification of reference gene primers was used by the study to estimate nucleated cell counts. Assay: immunoSEQ multiplex PCR; the TCRdb copy retains only in-frame clones and omits some. That table supplies the V and J calls and clone size; D and trimming were determined from the DNA. Of 200,000 to 250,000 clones listed, approximately 85% are singletons. V shed 2 bases, J shed 0 bases, and the junction held 19 bases outside the gene matches. This CDR3 is built from 21 residues. The germline CDR1 and CDR2 sequences are MNHEY and SMNVEV (reference sequence). The clonotype was recovered from a middle-aged man with acute or convalescent COVID-19. The rearrangement joins TRBV27 to TRBJ1-3; 7 bases align to TRBD1. Input material: peripheral blood. DNA for the CDR3: TGTGCCAGCAGTTTAACGTCGCGGCAGGGGGAGACCACGAGCTCTGGAAACACCATATATTTT. Translation: CASSLTSRQGETTSSGNTIYF.